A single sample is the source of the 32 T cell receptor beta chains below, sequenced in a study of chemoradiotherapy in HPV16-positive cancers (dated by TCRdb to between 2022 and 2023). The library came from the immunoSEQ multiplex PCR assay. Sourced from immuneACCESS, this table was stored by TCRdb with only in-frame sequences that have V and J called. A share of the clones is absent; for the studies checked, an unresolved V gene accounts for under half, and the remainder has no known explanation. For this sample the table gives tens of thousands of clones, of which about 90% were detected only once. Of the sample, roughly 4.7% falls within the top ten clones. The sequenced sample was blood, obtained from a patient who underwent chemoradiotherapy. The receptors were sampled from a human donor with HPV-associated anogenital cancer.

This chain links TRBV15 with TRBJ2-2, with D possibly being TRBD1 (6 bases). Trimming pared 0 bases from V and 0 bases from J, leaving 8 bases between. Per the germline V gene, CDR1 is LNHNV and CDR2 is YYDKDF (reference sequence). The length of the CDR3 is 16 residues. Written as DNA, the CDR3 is TGTGCCACCAGCAGAGAGGGGGCATCGAACACCGGGGAGCTGTTTTTT. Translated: CATSREGASNTGELFF.

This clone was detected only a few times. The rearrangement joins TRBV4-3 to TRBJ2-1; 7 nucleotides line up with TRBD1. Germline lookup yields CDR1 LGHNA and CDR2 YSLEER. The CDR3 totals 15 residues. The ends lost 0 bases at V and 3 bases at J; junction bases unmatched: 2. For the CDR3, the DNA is TGCGCCAGCAGCCAAGATCCAGGGGGCTACAATGAGCAGTTCTTC. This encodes CASSQDPGGYNEQFF.

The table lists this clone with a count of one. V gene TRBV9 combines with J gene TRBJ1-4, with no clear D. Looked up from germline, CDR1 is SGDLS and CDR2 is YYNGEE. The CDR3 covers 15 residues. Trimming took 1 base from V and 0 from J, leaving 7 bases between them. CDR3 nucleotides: TGTGCCAGCAGCGTATGGACGGCAACTAATGAAAAACTGTTTTTT. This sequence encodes CASSVWTATNEKLFF.

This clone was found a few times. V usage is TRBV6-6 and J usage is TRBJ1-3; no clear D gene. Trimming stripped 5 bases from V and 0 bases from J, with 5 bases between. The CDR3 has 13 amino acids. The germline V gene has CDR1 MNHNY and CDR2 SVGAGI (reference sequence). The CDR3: CASSLGSGNTIYF. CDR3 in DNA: TGTGCCAGCAGTCTGGGCTCTGGAAACACCATATATTTT.

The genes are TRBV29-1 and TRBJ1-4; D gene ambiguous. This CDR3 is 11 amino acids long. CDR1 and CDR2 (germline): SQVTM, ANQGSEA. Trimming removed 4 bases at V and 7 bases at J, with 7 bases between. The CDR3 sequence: CSVGNLEKLFF. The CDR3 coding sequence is TGCAGCGTTGGAAATCTTGAAAAACTGTTTTTT.

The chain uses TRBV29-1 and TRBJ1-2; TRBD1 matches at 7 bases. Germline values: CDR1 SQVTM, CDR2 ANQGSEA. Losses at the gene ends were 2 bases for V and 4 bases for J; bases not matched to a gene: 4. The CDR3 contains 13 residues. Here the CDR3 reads CSVETGVLYGYTF. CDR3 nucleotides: TGCAGCGTTGAAACAGGGGTTCTCTATGGCTACACCTTC. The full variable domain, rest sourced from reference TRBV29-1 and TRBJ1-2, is SAVISQKPSRDICQRGTSLTIQCQVDSQVTMMFWYRQQPGQSLTLIATANQGSEATYESGFVIDKFPISRPNLTFSTLTVSNMSPEDSSIYLCSVETGVLYGYTFGSGTRLTVV.

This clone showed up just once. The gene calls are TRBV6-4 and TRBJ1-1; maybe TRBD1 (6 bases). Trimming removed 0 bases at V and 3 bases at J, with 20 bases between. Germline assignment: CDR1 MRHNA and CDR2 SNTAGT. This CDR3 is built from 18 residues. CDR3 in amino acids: CASSDSFKAARGYTEAFF. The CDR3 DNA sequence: TGTGCCAGCAGTGACTCGTTCAAGGCCGCGAGGGGGTACACTGAAGCTTTCTTT.

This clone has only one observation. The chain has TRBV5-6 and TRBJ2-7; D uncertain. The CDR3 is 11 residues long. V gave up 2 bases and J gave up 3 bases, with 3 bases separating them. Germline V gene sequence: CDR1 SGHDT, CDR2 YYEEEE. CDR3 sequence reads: CASSFLYEQYF. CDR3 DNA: TGTGCCAGCAGCTTCCTCTACGAGCAGTACTTC.

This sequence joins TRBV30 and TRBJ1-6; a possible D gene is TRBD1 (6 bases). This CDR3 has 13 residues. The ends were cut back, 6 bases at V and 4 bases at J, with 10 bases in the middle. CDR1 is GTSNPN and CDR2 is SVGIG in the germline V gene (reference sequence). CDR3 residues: CACQDSYNSPLHF. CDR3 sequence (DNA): TGTGCCTGTCAGGACAGTTATAATTCACCCCTCCACTTT.

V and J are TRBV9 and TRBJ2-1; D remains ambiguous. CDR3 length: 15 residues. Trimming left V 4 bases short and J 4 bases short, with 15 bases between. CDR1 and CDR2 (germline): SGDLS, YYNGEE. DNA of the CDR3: TGTGCCAGCAGCCCTCGGACCCAGCAGTACAATGAGCAGTTCTTC. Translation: CASSPRTQQYNEQFF.

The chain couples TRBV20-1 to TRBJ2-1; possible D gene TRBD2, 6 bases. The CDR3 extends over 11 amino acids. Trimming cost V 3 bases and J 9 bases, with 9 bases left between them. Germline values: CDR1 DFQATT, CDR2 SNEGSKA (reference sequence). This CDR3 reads CSASVGGEQFF. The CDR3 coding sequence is TGCAGTGCTAGTGTCGGGGGTGAGCAGTTCTTC.

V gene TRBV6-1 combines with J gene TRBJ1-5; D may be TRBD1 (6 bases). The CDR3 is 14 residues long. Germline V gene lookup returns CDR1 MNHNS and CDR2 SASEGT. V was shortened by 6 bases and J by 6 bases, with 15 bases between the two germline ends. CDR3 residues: CASRLKGGPQPQHF. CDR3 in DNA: TGTGCCAGCAGGCTAAAGGGGGGTCCTCAGCCCCAGCATTTT.

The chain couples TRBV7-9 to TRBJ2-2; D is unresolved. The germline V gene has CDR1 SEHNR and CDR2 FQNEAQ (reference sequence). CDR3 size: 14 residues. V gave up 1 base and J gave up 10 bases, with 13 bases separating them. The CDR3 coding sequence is TGTGCCAGCAGCTTAGAACAGTCGACCCCGGAGCTGTTTTTT. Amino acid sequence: CASSLEQSTPELFF.

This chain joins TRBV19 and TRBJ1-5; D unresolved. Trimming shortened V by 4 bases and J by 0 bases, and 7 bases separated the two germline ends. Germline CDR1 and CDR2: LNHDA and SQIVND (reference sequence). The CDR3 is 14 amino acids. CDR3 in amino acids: CASSTPYSNQPQHF. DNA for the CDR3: TGTGCCAGTAGTACCCCTTATAGCAATCAGCCCCAGCATTTT.

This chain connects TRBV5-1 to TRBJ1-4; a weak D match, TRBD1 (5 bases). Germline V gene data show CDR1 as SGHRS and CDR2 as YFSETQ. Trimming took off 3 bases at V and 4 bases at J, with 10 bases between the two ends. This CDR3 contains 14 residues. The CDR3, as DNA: TGCGCCAGCAGCTCGACAGAGTATAATGAAAAACTGTTTTTT. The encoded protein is CASSSTEYNEKLFF.

The CDR3 DNA follows: TGTGCCAGCAGCTTAGAGGGGGCGGACACTGAAGCTTTCTTT. Amino acids: CASSLEGADTEAFF. The rearrangement links TRBV7-2 to TRBJ1-1; 7 nucleotides match TRBD1. CDR3 length: 14 residues. CDR1 is SGHTA and CDR2 is FQGNSA in the germline V gene. V shed 1 base and J 3 bases; nucleotides not matched to a gene: 2.

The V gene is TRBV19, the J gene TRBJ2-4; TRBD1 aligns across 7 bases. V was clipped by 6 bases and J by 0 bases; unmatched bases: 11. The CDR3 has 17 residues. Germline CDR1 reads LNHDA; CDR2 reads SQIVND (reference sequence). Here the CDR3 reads CASRPSLGTVAKNIQYF. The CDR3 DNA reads TGTGCCAGTAGACCGAGTCTTGGGACAGTAGCCAAAAACATTCAGTACTTC.

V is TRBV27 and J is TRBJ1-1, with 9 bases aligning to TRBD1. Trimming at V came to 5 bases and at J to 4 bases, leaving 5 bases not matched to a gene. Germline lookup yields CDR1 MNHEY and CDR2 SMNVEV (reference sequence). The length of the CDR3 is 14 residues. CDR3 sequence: CASSGLDRGTEAFF. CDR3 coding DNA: TGTGCCAGCAGTGGACTGGACAGGGGCACTGAAGCTTTCTTT.

CDR3 bases: TGTGCCAGCAGCTTAGAATCGACAGGTGTCGGCTACGAGCAGTACTTC. This translates into CASSLESTGVGYEQYF. The V call is TRBV7-2, the J call TRBJ2-7, with D possibly matching TRBD1 (6 bases). V shed 1 base and J shed 3 bases, with 16 bases lying between them. Per germline, CDR1 SGHTA and CDR2 FQGNSA. The CDR3 is 16 amino acids.

The CDR3: CASSIGVRASGAYEQYF. CDR3 nucleotide sequence: TGTGCCAGCAGCATAGGAGTTAGGGCTAGCGGGGCCTACGAGCAGTACTTC. The chain has TRBV7-6 and TRBJ2-7; 9 positions agree with TRBD2. Germline V gene data show CDR1 as SGHVS and CDR2 as FNYEAQ. Losses at the gene ends were 5 bases for V and 2 bases for J; bases not matched to a gene: 13. CDR3 size: 17 residues.

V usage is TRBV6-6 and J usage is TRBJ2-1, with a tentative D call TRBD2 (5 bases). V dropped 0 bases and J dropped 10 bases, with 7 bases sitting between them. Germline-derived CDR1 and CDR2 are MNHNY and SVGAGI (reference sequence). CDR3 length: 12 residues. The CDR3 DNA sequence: TGTGCCAGCAGTTACTCTGGGGAGGAGCAGTTCTTC. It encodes CASSYSGEEQFF.

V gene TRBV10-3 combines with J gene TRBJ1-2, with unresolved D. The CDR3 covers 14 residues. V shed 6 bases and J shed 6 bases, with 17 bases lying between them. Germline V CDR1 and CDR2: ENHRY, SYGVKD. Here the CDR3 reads CAIRAGREVNGYTF. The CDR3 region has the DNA TGTGCCATCAGGGCGGGTCGCGAGGTAAATGGCTACACCTTC.

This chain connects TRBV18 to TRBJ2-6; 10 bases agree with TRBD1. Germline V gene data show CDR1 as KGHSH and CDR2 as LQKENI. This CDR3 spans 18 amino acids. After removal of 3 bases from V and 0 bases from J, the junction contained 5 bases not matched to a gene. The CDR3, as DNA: TGTGCCAGCTCACCCCGGACAGGGGGGGGCTCTGGGGCCAACGTCCTGACTTTC. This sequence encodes CASSPRTGGGSGANVLTF.

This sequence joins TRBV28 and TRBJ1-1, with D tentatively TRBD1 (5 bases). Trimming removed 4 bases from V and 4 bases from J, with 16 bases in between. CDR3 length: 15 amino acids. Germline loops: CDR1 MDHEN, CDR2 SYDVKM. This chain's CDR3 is CASSSYSGASTEAFF. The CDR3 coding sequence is TGTGCCAGCAGTTCCTACAGCGGGGCGAGCACTGAAGCTTTCTTT.

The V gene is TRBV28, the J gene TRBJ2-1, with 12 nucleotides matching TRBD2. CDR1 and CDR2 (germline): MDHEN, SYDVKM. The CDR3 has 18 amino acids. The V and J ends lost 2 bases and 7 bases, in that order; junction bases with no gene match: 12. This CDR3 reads CASSLLRGLAGGGNEQFF. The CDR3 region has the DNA TGTGCCAGCAGTTTACTAAGGGGCCTAGCGGGAGGGGGGAATGAGCAGTTCTTC. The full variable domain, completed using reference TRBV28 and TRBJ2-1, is DVKVTQSSRYLVKRTGEKVFLECVQDMDHENMFWYRQDPGLGLRLIYFSYDVKMKEKGDIPEGYSVSREKKERFSLILESASTNQTSMYLCASSLLRGLAGGGNEQFFGPGTRLTVL.

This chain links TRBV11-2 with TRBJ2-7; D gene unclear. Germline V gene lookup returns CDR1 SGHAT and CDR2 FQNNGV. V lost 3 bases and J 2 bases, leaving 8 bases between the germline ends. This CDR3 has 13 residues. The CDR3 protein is CASSLHGAYEQYF. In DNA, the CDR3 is TGTGCCAGCAGCTTGCACGGTGCCTACGAGCAGTACTTC. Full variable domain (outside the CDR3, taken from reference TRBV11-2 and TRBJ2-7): EAGVAQSPRYKIIEKRQSVAFWCNPISGHATLYWYQQILGQGPKLLIQFQNNGVVDDSQLPKDRFSAERLKGVDSTLKIQPAKLEDSAVYLCASSLHGAYEQYFGPGTRLTVT.

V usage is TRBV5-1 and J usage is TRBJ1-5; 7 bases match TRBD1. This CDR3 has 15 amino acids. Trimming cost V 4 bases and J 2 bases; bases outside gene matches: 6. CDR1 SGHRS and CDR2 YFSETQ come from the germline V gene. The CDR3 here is CASSLAGTGNQPQHF. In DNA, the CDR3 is TGCGCCAGCAGCCTGGCGGGGACAGGCAATCAGCCCCAGCATTTT.

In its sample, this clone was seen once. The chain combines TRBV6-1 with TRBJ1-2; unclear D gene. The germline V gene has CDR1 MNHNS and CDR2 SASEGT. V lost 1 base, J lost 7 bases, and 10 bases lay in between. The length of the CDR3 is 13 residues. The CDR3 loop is CASSEGRRRGYTF. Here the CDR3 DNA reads TGTGCCAGCAGTGAAGGGCGTCGGCGTGGCTACACCTTC.

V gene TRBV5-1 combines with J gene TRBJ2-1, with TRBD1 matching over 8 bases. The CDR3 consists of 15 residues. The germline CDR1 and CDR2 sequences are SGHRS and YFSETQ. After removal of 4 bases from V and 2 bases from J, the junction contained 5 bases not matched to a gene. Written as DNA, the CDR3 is TGCGCCAGCAGCGGGACAGGTGCCCCCTACAATGAGCAGTTCTTC. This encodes CASSGTGAPYNEQFF.

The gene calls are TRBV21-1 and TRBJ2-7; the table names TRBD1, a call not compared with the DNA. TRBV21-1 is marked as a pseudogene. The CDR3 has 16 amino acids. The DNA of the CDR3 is TGTGCCAGCAGCTATATGCGGGACAGGGTAAAATACGAGCAGTACTTC. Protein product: CASSYMRDRVKYEQYF.

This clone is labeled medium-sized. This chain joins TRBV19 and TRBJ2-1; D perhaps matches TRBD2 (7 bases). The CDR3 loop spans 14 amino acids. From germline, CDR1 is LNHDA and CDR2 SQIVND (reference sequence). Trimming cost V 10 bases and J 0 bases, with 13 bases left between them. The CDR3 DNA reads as TGTGCCACTGGGGGGGCCGTCTCCTACAATGAGCAGTTCTTC. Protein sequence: CATGGAVSYNEQFF. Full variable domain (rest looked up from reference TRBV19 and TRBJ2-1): DGGITQSPKYLFRKEGQNVTLSCEQNLNHDAMYWYRQDPGQGLRLIYYSQIVNDFQKGDIAEGYSVSREKKESFPLTVTSAQKNPTAFYLCATGGAVSYNEQFFGPGTRLTVL.

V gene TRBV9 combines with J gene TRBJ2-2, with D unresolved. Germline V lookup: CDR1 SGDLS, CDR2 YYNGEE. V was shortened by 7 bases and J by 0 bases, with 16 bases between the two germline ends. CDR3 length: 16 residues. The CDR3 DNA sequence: TGTGCCAGCGGGTCCGACACCTCTCCGAACACCGGGGAGCTGTTTTTT. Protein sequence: CASGSDTSPNTGELFF.